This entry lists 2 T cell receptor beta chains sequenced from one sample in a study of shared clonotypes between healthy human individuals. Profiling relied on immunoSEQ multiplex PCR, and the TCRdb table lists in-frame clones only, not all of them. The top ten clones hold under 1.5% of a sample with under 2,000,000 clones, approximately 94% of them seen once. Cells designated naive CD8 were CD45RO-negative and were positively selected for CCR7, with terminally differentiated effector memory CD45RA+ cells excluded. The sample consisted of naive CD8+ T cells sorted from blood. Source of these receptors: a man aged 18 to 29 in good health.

Here the CDR3 reads CASSASGGELVSSTDTQYF. The CDR3, as DNA: TGTGCCAGCAGTGCTAGCGGGGGGGAACTGGTCTCTAGCACAGATACGCAGTATTTT. The genes are TRBV6-1 and TRBJ2-3, with 12 bases aligning to TRBD2. J gave up 0 bases and V 4 bases, and 11 bases lay outside the gene matches. Per germline, CDR1 MNHNS and CDR2 SASEGT. The CDR3 sequence is 19 residues long.

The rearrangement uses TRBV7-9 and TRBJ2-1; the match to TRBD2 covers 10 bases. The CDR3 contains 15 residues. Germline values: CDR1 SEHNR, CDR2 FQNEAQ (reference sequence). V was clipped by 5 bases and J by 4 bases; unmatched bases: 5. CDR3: CASSHASGSYNEQFF. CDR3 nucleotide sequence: TGTGCCAGCAGCCACGCTAGCGGGAGTTACAATGAGCAGTTCTTC.